A single sample gave rise to the 16 T cell receptor beta chains below, sequenced in a study of early T cells in non-severe SARS-CoV-2 infection. One entry per CDR3 protein results from TCRdb running MiXCR on the 5' RACE reads. Of about 64,000 distinct CDR3 sequences in the sample, about 4.9% are singletons; the top ten hold approximately 4.9%. Material: whole blood. These receptors all come from an adult who was a healthcare worker with PCR-confirmed SARS-CoV-2 infection or an uninfected control (not recorded which).

This clonotype was picked up many times. The chain joins TRBV15 to TRBJ2-5; D remains unclear. V lost 0 bases, J lost 5 bases, and 13 bases lay in between. Germline V gene lookup returns CDR1 LNHNV and CDR2 YYDKDF (reference sequence). There are 15 residues in the CDR3. Here the CDR3 reads CATSRESRTYETQYF. The CDR3 nucleotides are TGTGCCACCAGCAGAGAGTCACGGACGTATGAGACCCAGTACTTC.

The chain joins TRBV7-8 to TRBJ2-4, with 13 bases aligning to TRBD2. The CDR3 loop spans 18 amino acids. V was pared by 1 base and J by 8 bases, with 11 bases of the junction left unmatched. CDR1 SGHVS and CDR2 FQNEAQ come from the germline V gene. The CDR3 is CASSLVLAGGRERYIQYF. CDR3 DNA: TGTGCCAGCAGCTTAGTACTAGCGGGAGGGCGGGAGAGGTACATTCAGTACTTC.

The chain combines TRBV20-1 with TRBJ2-7; 10 bases map to TRBD1. This CDR3 is 15 amino acids long. Germline CDR1 and CDR2: DFQATT and SNEGSKA (reference sequence). Trimming took 5 bases from V and 4 from J; bases not matched to a gene: 11. CDR3 sequence: CSAVGTRTGGYEQYF. The CDR3, as DNA: TGCAGTGCTGTGGGTACCCGGACAGGGGGATACGAGCAGTACTTC.

This clonotype has a handful of counts. The genes are TRBV25-1 and TRBJ2-3, with D unresolved. Germline CDR1 and CDR2: MGHDK and SYGVNS. The CDR3 has 15 residues. V gave up 4 bases and J gave up 2 bases, with 13 bases separating them. The CDR3 coding sequence is TGTGCCAGCAGTGTGGGCGCGGCCCCCACAGATACGCAGTATTTT. Encoded protein: CASSVGAAPTDTQYF. Combining the CDR3 with reference TRBV25-1 and TRBJ2-3 gives the whole variable domain EADIYQTPRYLVIGTGKKITLECSQTMGHDKMYWYQQDPGMELHLIHYSYGVNSTEKGDLSSESTVSRIRTEHFPLTLESARPSHTSQYLCASSVGAAPTDTQYFGPGTRLTVL.

Turning to this clonotype: This may come from a read error, since a much larger clone is one base off. This sequence joins TRBV7-2 and TRBJ2-5; tentatively, D is TRBD1 (5 bases). Trimming took off 0 bases at V and 4 bases at J, with 9 bases between the two ends. The germline CDR1 and CDR2 sequences are SGHTA and FQGNSA. The CDR3 has 14 residues. CDR3 sequence: CASSLASRVETQYF. CDR3 coding DNA: TGTGCCAGCAGCTTAGCGAGCAGGGTAGAGACCCAGTACTTC.

The chain employs TRBV20-1 and TRBJ2-7; the match to TRBD1 covers 7 bases. The germline CDR1 and CDR2 sequences are DFQATT and SNEGSKA (reference sequence). V was pared by 6 bases and J by 2 bases, with 10 bases of the junction left unmatched. The CDR3 contains 14 residues. CDR3 loop: CSANPETGTYEQYF. DNA for the CDR3: TGCAGTGCCAACCCGGAGACAGGGACCTACGAGCAGTACTTC.

This clonotype was counted at least ten times. The chain uses TRBV10-3 and TRBJ2-3; 7 nucleotides align to TRBD2. Germline trimming cut 4 bases from V and 3 bases from J; bases unmatched to any gene: 1. Germline values: CDR1 ENHRY, CDR2 SYGVKD. There are 13 residues in the CDR3. The CDR3 region has the DNA TGTGCCATCAGTGGGGGGGGTACAGATACGCAGTATTTT. Residues: CAISGGGTDTQYF.

This clonotype occurred a few times. The chain couples TRBV5-5 to TRBJ2-3; D ambiguous. The CDR3 runs to 15 residues. Germline assignment: CDR1 SGHKS and CDR2 YYEKEE (reference sequence). Trimming removed 6 bases at V and 6 bases at J, with 20 bases between. CDR3 amino acids: CASTLDPDPHDTQYF. Here the CDR3 DNA reads TGTGCCAGCACCCTCGACCCGGATCCCCACGATACGCAGTATTTT.

Ten or more counts support this clonotype. This rearrangement joins TRBV19 to TRBJ1-2, with TRBD1 identical over 7 bases. The CDR3 extends over 14 amino acids. Germline values: CDR1 LNHDA, CDR2 SQIVND (reference sequence). V shed 9 bases, J shed 0 bases, and the junction held 7 bases outside the gene matches. CDR3 coding DNA: TGTGCCAGCGCCGACAGGGCTACTAACTATGGCTACACCTTC. Residues: CASADRATNYGYTF.

This clonotype was counted between two and nine times. The rearrangement links TRBV27 to TRBJ2-7; D is possibly TRBD1 or TRBD2 (5 bases each). The CDR3 sequence is 15 residues long. Germline CDR1 and CDR2: MNHEY and SMNVEV (reference sequence). V lost 5 bases and J lost 4, with 18 bases in between. The CDR3 region is CASSRSGRQSYEQYF. In nucleotides, the CDR3 is TGTGCCAGCAGTCGATCGGGACGCCAGAGTTACGAGCAGTACTTC.

This clonotype appeared a few times. This chain connects TRBV7-9 to TRBJ2-5, with a possible D match to TRBD1 (5 bases). The CDR3 consists of 15 residues. CDR1 is SEHNR and CDR2 is FQNEAQ in the germline V gene (reference sequence). The V gene lost 1 base and the J gene lost 1 base, with 10 bases spanning the gap. For the CDR3, the DNA is TGTGCCAGCAGCTTAGTGGGGCAGAGCCAAGAGACCCAGTACTTC. Amino acid sequence: CASSLVGQSQETQYF.

The V gene is TRBV7-9, the J gene TRBJ2-5; perhaps TRBD2 as D (6 bases). The CDR3 contains 15 residues. Trimming pared 6 bases from V and 2 bases from J, leaving 16 bases between. CDR1 and CDR2 from the germline V gene are SEHNR and FQNEAQ (reference sequence). The CDR3 loop is CASRPPGLVQETQYF. CDR3 bases: TGTGCCAGCAGACCTCCGGGACTCGTTCAAGAGACCCAGTACTTC.

The rearrangement joins TRBV3-1 to TRBJ2-1; TRBD2 aligns across 11 bases. The CDR3 contains 14 residues. The germline CDR1 and CDR2 sequences are LGHDT and YNNKEL (reference sequence). After removal of 8 bases from V and 5 bases from J, the junction contained 5 bases not matched to a gene. The CDR3 sequence: CASCTSGSHNEQFF. The CDR3 DNA sequence: TGTGCCAGCTGCACTAGCGGGAGCCACAATGAGCAGTTCTTC.

This clonotype came up a few times. The chain employs TRBV27 and TRBJ1-1, with 7 bases matching TRBD1. The CDR3 extends over 12 amino acids. Germline V gene data show CDR1 as MNHEY and CDR2 as SMNVEV (reference sequence). The ends lost 5 bases at V and 9 bases at J; junction bases unmatched: 6. The CDR3 coding sequence is TGTGCCAGCAGTCCAGGGAGGGGGCAAGCTTTCTTT. Translated, it gives CASSPGRGQAFF.

Within the sample, this clonotype is medium-sized. The gene calls are TRBV13 and TRBJ2-7, with a possible D match to TRBD1 (5 bases). Germline CDR1 PRHDT, CDR2 FYEKMQ (reference sequence). V shed 2 bases and J shed 1 base, with 12 bases lying between them. The CDR3 totals 15 residues. CDR3 residues: CASSLKPGLSYEQYF. The CDR3 DNA follows: TGTGCCAGCAGCTTAAAGCCAGGGTTATCCTACGAGCAGTACTTC.

This clonotype came up many times. V is TRBV6-2 or TRBV6-3 and J is TRBJ1-3; a possible D gene is TRBD1 (6 bases). This CDR3 is built from 17 residues. Germline CDR1 MNHEY, CDR2 SVGEGT. Trimming pared 2 bases from V and 0 bases from J, leaving 14 bases between. This chain's CDR3 is CASSYAGTYSSGNTIYF. The CDR3 DNA reads as TGTGCCAGCAGTTACGCCGGGACATACTCCTCTGGAAACACCATATATTTT.